The 18 T cell receptor beta chains listed next were all sequenced from one sample in a study of blood T cell repertoires in COVID-19. Generated by immunoSEQ multiplex PCR, the TCRdb table keeps only in-frame clones and is missing some. Of about 120,000 clones in the sample, approximately 83% were seen once. Sequenced sample: peripheral blood. All receptors come from an elderly man with active or convalescent COVID-19.

J is TRBJ1-1 and V is TRBV7-9, with D uncertain. Looked up from germline, CDR1 is SEHNR and CDR2 is FQNEAQ (reference sequence). This CDR3 comprises 12 residues. Trimming shortened V by 5 bases and J by 10 bases, and 14 bases separated the two germline ends. The CDR3 is CASSASVGVAFF. The CDR3 DNA is TGTGCCAGCAGCGCGAGTGTTGGTGTAGCTTTCTTT.

This clone is a singleton in its sample. V and J are TRBV6-5 and TRBJ2-2, with 8 bases lining up with TRBD1. V dropped 6 bases and J dropped 1; count of bases not matched to a gene: 4. Looked up from germline, CDR1 is MNHEY and CDR2 is SVGAGI. The CDR3 is made up of 15 amino acids. The CDR3 reads CASRTGTGNTGELFF. CDR3 DNA sequence: TGTGCCAGCAGGACCGGGACAGGGAACACCGGGGAGCTGTTTTTT.

The chain carries TRBV29-1 and TRBJ1-4; 10 nucleotides agree with TRBD1. Germline-derived CDR1 and CDR2 are SQVTM and ANQGSEA. This CDR3 has 13 amino acids. J lost 6 bases, V lost 7 bases, and 5 bases had no gene match. The CDR3 region has the DNA TGCAGCGCTGCCGGGACAGGGGATGAAAAACTGTTTTTT. Translated: CSAAGTGDEKLFF.

The chain carries TRBV27 and TRBJ2-7, with a tentative D call TRBD1 (7 bases). Germline assignment: CDR1 MNHEY and CDR2 SMNVEV (reference sequence). The V end was cut by 5 bases, the J end by 2 bases, with 16 bases between. The CDR3 sequence is 15 residues long. CDR3 DNA: TGTGCCAGCAGTGGGAGGACAGGTAAAGCCTACGAGCAGTACTTC. Amino acid sequence: CASSGRTGKAYEQYF.

The chain is built from TRBV12-2 and TRBJ2-1; the D call TRBD2 from the table was never checked on the DNA. TRBV12-2 is assigned pseudogene status. This CDR3 comprises 17 residues. The CDR3 nucleotides are TGTGCAAGTCGCTTAGCGGTCGCTGGGAGCTCCTACAATGAGCAGTTCTTC. Translated: CASRLAVAGSSYNEQFF.

V is TRBV6-5 and J is TRBJ2-3, with 7 bases fitting TRBD2. The germline gives CDR1 MNHEY, CDR2 SVGAGI. With 2 bases clipped from V and 2 bases from J, the junction kept 4 bases outside the gene matches. The CDR3 sequence is 15 residues long. The DNA for the CDR3 is TGTGCCAGCAGTTACGGCGGGGGACCCACAGATACGCAGTATTTT. Translation gives CASSYGGGPTDTQYF.

This rearrangement joins TRBV4-1 to TRBJ2-7, with 8 bases fitting TRBD2. Germline loops: CDR1 MGHRA, CDR2 YSYEKL. With 3 bases clipped from V and 5 bases from J, the junction kept 3 bases outside the gene matches. This CDR3 is built from 13 residues. CDR3 in amino acids: CASSHGRVNEQYF. The CDR3 nucleotides are TGCGCCAGCAGCCACGGGAGGGTCAACGAGCAGTACTTC.

This chain links TRBV28 with TRBJ1-1; maybe TRBD1 (6 bases). V lost 3 bases, J lost 7 bases, and 15 bases lay in between. Germline V gene lookup returns CDR1 MDHEN and CDR2 SYDVKM. This CDR3 region has 14 residues. CDR3 DNA: TGTGCCAGCAGTTTGTTCGGACAGCTCCTTGAAGCTTTCTTT. Protein product: CASSLFGQLLEAFF.

The V call is TRBV7-2, the J call TRBJ2-5; 12 bases match TRBD2. The CDR3 spans 16 residues. Trimming took 4 bases from V and 3 from J; bases not matched to a gene: 6. Germline CDR1 and CDR2: SGHTA and FQGNSA. CDR3 sequence: CASSYRLAGEKETQYF. CDR3 DNA: TGTGCCAGCAGCTACAGACTAGCGGGAGAGAAAGAGACCCAGTACTTC.

The gene calls are TRBV6-5 and TRBJ2-5; D is undetermined. CDR1 and CDR2 (germline): MNHEY, SVGAGI. V was shortened by 4 bases and J by 4 bases, with 10 bases between the two germline ends. The CDR3 covers 13 residues. CDR3 nucleotide sequence: TGTGCCAGCAGTTGGAGTAGAGCAGAGACCCAGTACTTC. Amino acid sequence: CASSWSRAETQYF.

The J gene is TRBJ1-1, the V gene TRBV14; 7 nucleotides line up with TRBD1. CDR1 and CDR2 (germline): SGHDN, FVKESK. The CDR3 length is 13 residues. V lost 4 bases, J lost 2 bases, and 1 base stayed unmatched. The DNA of the CDR3 is TGTGCCAGCAGCCGGGACAGCAACACTGAAGCTTTCTTT. Its protein product is CASSRDSNTEAFF.

This sequence joins TRBV27 and TRBJ2-7; TRBD1 aligns across 8 bases. V was pared by 1 base and J by 4 bases, with 6 bases of the junction left unmatched. Looked up from germline, CDR1 is MNHEY and CDR2 is SMNVEV (reference sequence). The CDR3 runs 15 residues. In nucleotides, the CDR3 is TGTGCCAGCAGTTTATTGTCCGGGACAGGATACGAGCAGTACTTC. It encodes CASSLLSGTGYEQYF.

This chain joins TRBV3-1 (or the pseudogene TRBV3-2) and TRBJ2-1, with 8 positions matching TRBD2. Germline lookup yields CDR1 LGHDT and CDR2 YNNKEL (reference sequence). The trim removed 4 bases at V and 3 bases at J, leaving 5 bases unmatched. The CDR3 loop spans 15 amino acids. The CDR3, as DNA: TGTGCCAGCAGCCTCACTAGCGGAAACTACAATGAGCAGTTCTTC. It codes for CASSLTSGNYNEQFF.

The chain recombines TRBV7-4 with TRBJ2-7, with 7 bases matching TRBD2. This CDR3 region has 15 residues. With 1 base clipped from V and 3 bases from J, the junction kept 6 bases outside the gene matches. Germline V gives CDR1 SGHVT, CDR2 SQSDAQ. CDR3 protein: CASSLVRGSSYEQYF. DNA of the CDR3: TGTGCCAGCAGCTTAGTCCGCGGGAGTAGCTACGAGCAGTACTTC.

The chain joins TRBV12-3 or TRBV12-4 to TRBJ1-1, with 9 bases fitting TRBD1. Trimming cost V 6 bases and J 8 bases; bases outside gene matches: 4. CDR3 length: 12 residues. This CDR3 reads CASRLGQGEAFF. In DNA, the CDR3 is TGTGCCAGCAGATTGGGACAGGGAGAAGCTTTCTTT.

The chain carries TRBV7-9 and TRBJ2-3; the match to TRBD1 covers 9 bases. Germline-derived CDR1 and CDR2 are SEHNR and FQNEAQ (reference sequence). With V trimmed by 2 bases and J by 3 bases, 9 bases remained unmatched. The CDR3 is made up of 17 amino acids. Here the CDR3 reads CASSLLGDRAGTDTQYF. The CDR3 DNA sequence: TGTGCCAGCAGCTTATTGGGGGACAGGGCGGGTACAGATACGCAGTATTTT.

This clone was seen only once. The rearrangement uses TRBV19 and TRBJ2-5; D unresolved. V lost 3 bases, J lost 4 bases, and 9 bases lay in between. The CDR3 totals 13 residues. The germline CDR1 and CDR2 sequences are LNHDA and SQIVND (reference sequence). Here the CDR3 reads CASSINPVETQYF. Here the CDR3 DNA reads TGTGCCAGTAGTATTAATCCTGTAGAGACCCAGTACTTC.

J is TRBJ2-5 and V is TRBV27, with 12 nucleotides matching TRBD2. CDR1 and CDR2 (germline): MNHEY, SMNVEV (reference sequence). Germline trimming cut 4 bases from V and 5 bases from J; bases unmatched to any gene: 11. The CDR3 is 17 amino acids. CDR3: CASSSPTSGGPGETQYF. The DNA for the CDR3 is TGTGCCAGCAGTTCCCCCACTAGCGGGGGGCCGGGGGAGACCCAGTACTTC.